The next 23 T cell receptor beta chains were all read from a single sample in a study of monozygotic twins with inflammatory bowel disease. TCRdb reprocessed the 5' RACE reads; each CDR3 protein has one entry and no DNA is given. The repertoire table contains around 380,000 distinct CDR3 sequences. Source material: blood. These receptors all come from a human donor with ulcerative colitis or Crohn's disease, or a healthy co-twin of an affected twin (not recorded which).

This chain joins TRBV7-9 and TRBJ2-2; TCRdb's assignment of TRBD1 cannot be checked, as there is no DNA. Germline-derived CDR1 and CDR2 are SEHNR and FQNEAQ (reference sequence). The CDR3 contains 14 residues. This CDR3 reads CASSHGQYTGELFF.

The CDR3 sequence is CASSVQGGAEAFF. The rearrangement uses TRBV27 and TRBJ1-1; no DNA is available, so the TRBD1 call from TCRdb remains unchecked. The length of the CDR3 is 13 residues. Germline V lookup: CDR1 MNHEY, CDR2 SMNVEV (reference sequence).

This sequence joins TRBV7-6 and TRBJ2-3; the TCRdb call, TRBD2, lacks DNA for checking. The CDR3 runs 15 residues. The germline V gene has CDR1 SGHVS and CDR2 FNYEAQ. CDR3 in amino acids: CASRLGGPTTDTQYF.

This chain links TRBV29-1 with TRBJ2-3; without DNA, the TCRdb call of TRBD2 cannot be checked. Germline lookup yields CDR1 SQVTM and CDR2 ANQGSEA. There are 16 residues in the CDR3. CDR3 sequence reads: CSVAGSSGGFTDTQYF.

The rearrangement joins TRBV4-3 to TRBJ2-3; the TCRdb call, TRBD2, lacks DNA for checking. The length of the CDR3 is 17 residues. The germline gives CDR1 LGHNA, CDR2 YSLEER. The CDR3 is CASSQERGGLATDTQYF.

The rearrangement uses TRBV21-1 and TRBJ2-7; TCRdb returns TRBD1, unconfirmable since there is no DNA. TRBV21-1 is an annotated pseudogene. The length of the CDR3 is 16 residues. The CDR3: CASSNGPAVDPREQYF.

The chain couples TRBV29-1 to TRBJ2-3; the TCRdb D gene call, TRBD2, has no DNA to confirm it. The CDR3 consists of 13 residues. Looked up from germline, CDR1 is SQVTM and CDR2 is ANQGSEA. The CDR3 sequence is CSVERDFTDTQYF.

The rearrangement joins TRBV5-1 to TRBJ2-6; there is no DNA to check the TCRdb D call of TRBD1. Germline values: CDR1 SGHRS, CDR2 YFSETQ. This CDR3 comprises 18 residues. CDR3 protein: CASSPAGTGSSGANVLTF.

The V call is TRBV5-1, the J call TRBJ2-1; TCRdb returns TRBD2, unconfirmable since there is no DNA. The CDR3 has 16 residues. Germline V gives CDR1 SGHRS, CDR2 YFSETQ. This CDR3 reads CASSYGGGGLAREQFF.

The chain links TRBV19 to TRBJ1-3. This CDR3 is built from 14 residues. Germline V gene lookup returns CDR1 LNHDA and CDR2 SQIVND (reference sequence). The CDR3 sequence is CASRGAGGGNTIYF.

The rearrangement joins TRBV30 to TRBJ2-4; TCRdb's D call of TRBD1 is untestable without DNA. The CDR3 is 16 amino acids. CDR1 and CDR2 (germline): GTSNPN, SVGIG (reference sequence). The CDR3 here is CAWSTGRGRAKNIQYF. Full variable domain (remainder filled in from reference TRBV30 and TRBJ2-4): SQTIHQWPATLVQPVGSPLSLECTVEGTSNPNLYWYRQAAGRGLQLLFYSVGIGQISSEVPQNLSASRPQDRQFILSSKKLLLSDSGFYLCAWSTGRGRAKNIQYFGAGTRLSVL.

The chain carries TRBV19 and TRBJ2-5; TCRdb proposes TRBD1, but this gene call is untestable without DNA. Germline V gene lookup returns CDR1 LNHDA and CDR2 SQIVND (reference sequence). The CDR3 is 14 amino acids. This CDR3 is CASSISDSQETQYF.

The J gene is TRBJ2-1, the V gene TRBV5-1; lacking DNA, the TRBD2 call made by TCRdb goes unchecked. Germline CDR1 is SGHRS and CDR2 is YFSETQ. The CDR3 covers 18 residues. The CDR3 sequence is CASSLTGQGLAGMNEQFF.

This sequence joins TRBV20-1 and TRBJ2-7; TCRdb's D call of TRBD1 is untestable without DNA. This CDR3 is 15 amino acids long. CDR1 and CDR2 (germline): DFQATT, SNEGSKA (reference sequence). The CDR3 protein is CSAPPGTDAGYEQYF.

This chain links TRBV10-3 with TRBJ2-5; the D call from TCRdb, TRBD1, cannot be confirmed without DNA. Germline V gene data show CDR1 as ENHRY and CDR2 as SYGVKD. The CDR3 has 15 amino acids. The CDR3 is CASAQGATGQETQYF.

The chain employs TRBV4-3 and TRBJ2-3; the TRBD1 assignment by TCRdb is unverifiable without DNA. This CDR3 contains 17 residues. In germline, CDR1 is LGHNA, CDR2 YSLEER. The CDR3 reads CASSQDRLRGQVHTQYF.

The gene calls are TRBV5-1 and TRBJ1-6; TCRdb indicates TRBD1, and absent DNA this call remains unverified. Germline V gene lookup returns CDR1 SGHRS and CDR2 YFSETQ. The CDR3 loop spans 14 amino acids. CDR3 region: CASGAGQGYSPLHF.

The CDR3 protein is CASSEDSLAARAQYF. The V call is TRBV7-2, the J call TRBJ2-5; no DNA is available, so the TRBD2 call from TCRdb remains unchecked. CDR3 size: 15 residues. The germline gives CDR1 SGHTA, CDR2 FQGNSA.

The chain is built from TRBV5-4 and TRBJ1-6. Germline CDR1 reads SGHNT; CDR2 reads YYREEE (reference sequence). The CDR3 extends over 16 amino acids. CDR3 amino acids: CASSLGSTDYNSPLHF. Filled out from reference TRBV5-4 and TRBJ1-6, the complete variable domain reads ETGVTQSPTHLIKTRGQQVTLRCSSQSGHNTVSWYQQALGQGPQFIFQYYREEENGRGNFPPRFSGLQFPNYSSELNVNALELDDSALYLCASSLGSTDYNSPLHFGNGTRLTVT.

The rearrangement joins TRBV20-1 to TRBJ2-7; as DNA is missing, the TRBD1 call by TCRdb cannot be tested. Germline CDR1 is DFQATT and CDR2 is SNEGSKA (reference sequence). The CDR3 totals 15 residues. This chain's CDR3 is CSATSRERGSYEQYF.

The chain has TRBV27 and TRBJ2-3; TCRdb's D call, TRBD1, is unchecked because there is no DNA. CDR1 and CDR2 (germline): MNHEY, SMNVEV (reference sequence). The CDR3 extends over 16 amino acids. The CDR3 loop is CASSGETGWGTDTQYF.

The chain is built from TRBV15 and TRBJ2-1; TCRdb's assignment of TRBD2 cannot be checked, as there is no DNA. The CDR3 is 17 amino acids. Germline loops: CDR1 LNHNV, CDR2 YYDKDF (reference sequence). CDR3 in amino acids: CATSREEGWTSEKKGFF.

The chain carries TRBV7-8 and TRBJ2-1; TCRdb reports TRBD1, a call that lacks DNA to check it against. Germline CDR1 is SGHVS and CDR2 is FQNEAQ. There are 15 residues in the CDR3. The CDR3 here is CASSIGQVSYNEQFF.